The source of this T cell receptor (beta chain) is a study of T-cell memory formation after mild COVID-19. From the 5' RACE reads, TCRdb called clonotypes with MiXCR, one entry per CDR3 protein. In the table there are fewer than 50,000 distinct CDR3 sequences, approximately 6.6% of which are singletons. This clonotype was seen ten or more times. The sample comprised PBMCs or a T cell subset sorted from them (not recorded which). This TCR came from a man aged 18 to 30 who had mild COVID-19 (a few samples of this study predate the infection). Cell type and time point are not known.

The CDR3 reads CASSLGRDQPQHF. CDR3 sequence (DNA): TGTGCCAGCAGCTTGGGTAGGGATCAGCCCCAGCATTTT. The chain is built from TRBV7-2 and TRBJ1-5, with D uncertain. Germline values: CDR1 SGHTA, CDR2 FQGNSA. Trimming cost V 3 bases and J 5 bases, with 8 bases left between them. The CDR3 is 13 residues long.